This T cell receptor (beta chain) was obtained from a study of blood T cell repertoires in COVID-19. Study information: Whether acute or convalescent, the COVID-19 samples came from the United States, Italy and Spain. PBMCs, B-cell-depleted T cells, or T cells were the source of the cDNA or gDNA that made up the material.

Looked up from germline, CDR1 is SQVTM and CDR2 is ANQGSEA. CDR3 length equals 15 residues. Losses at the gene ends were 6 bases for V and 2 bases for J; bases not matched to a gene: 10. Patients from Seattle were sampled longitudinally, starting during active infection. The data were produced by immunoSEQ multiplex PCR, yet TCRdb's version contains in-frame clones alone and is incomplete. Altogether 250,000 to 400,000 clones are present, 70% to 90% being singletons, with the ten largest covering 1.5% to 2%. The V and J genes are TRBV29-1 and TRBJ2-1, with 7 bases lining up with TRBD2. Sequenced sample: peripheral blood. The clonotype comes from a woman in her 30s with COVID-19, enrolled during active disease. CDR3 protein: CSVARGGPTYNEQFF. The CDR3 region has the DNA TGCAGCGTGGCCCGCGGGGGTCCCACCTACAATGAGCAGTTCTTC.